Listed here are 28 T cell receptor beta chains from one sample, sequenced in a study of blood T cell repertoires in COVID-19. Profiled with immunoSEQ multiplex PCR; TCRdb holds only in-frame clones, not every one. The sample has about 310,000 clones, 87% seen once. Source material: peripheral blood. These TCRs come from a woman aged 45-65 years who had recovered from COVID-19.

The chain has TRBV15 and TRBJ2-2, with TRBD2 matching over 8 bases. V was clipped by 3 bases and J by 1 base; unmatched bases: 4. Germline-derived CDR1 and CDR2 are LNHNV and YYDKDF (reference sequence). The CDR3 covers 16 residues. The CDR3 coding sequence is TGTGCCACCAGCAGCCCCCTAGCGGGGAACACCGGGGAGCTGTTTTTT. Protein product: CATSSPLAGNTGELFF.

The V call is TRBV9, the J call TRBJ2-7, with D unclear. V lost 0 bases and J lost 7, with 17 bases in between. The CDR3 length is 15 residues. Germline CDR1 reads SGDLS; CDR2 reads YYNGEE. The CDR3 loop is CASSVAGIETGEQYF. The CDR3 DNA reads TGTGCCAGCAGCGTAGCTGGAATCGAGACCGGGGAGCAGTACTTC.

This clone occurred many times. V gene TRBV6-6 combines with J gene TRBJ1-6, with a possible D match to TRBD1 (5 bases). The germline gives CDR1 MNHNY, CDR2 SVGAGI (reference sequence). The CDR3 spans 16 residues. V lost 6 bases and J 8 bases, leaving 20 bases between the germline ends. This chain's CDR3 is CASSPAHRGGDSPLHF. CDR3 sequence (DNA): TGTGCCAGCAGCCCCGCACACCGGGGGGGGGATTCACCCCTCCACTTT.

The V call is TRBV19, the J call TRBJ2-3; D is perhaps TRBD1 (6 bases). Germline-derived CDR1 and CDR2 are LNHDA and SQIVND (reference sequence). V was pared by 7 bases and J by 8 bases, with 16 bases between. The CDR3 covers 13 residues. In nucleotides, the CDR3 is TGTGCCAGTACCCCCGCCCCCAGGGGTACGCAGTATTTT. Protein product: CASTPAPRGTQYF.

The chain links TRBV7-2 to TRBJ2-7; TRBD2 agrees at 7 bases. Per germline, CDR1 SGHTA and CDR2 FQGNSA. V gave up 5 bases and J gave up 0 bases; unmatched junction bases: 7. The CDR3 sequence is 15 residues long. CDR3 in DNA: TGTGCCAGCAGCCCCGAGGGACTAAACTCCTACGAGCAGTACTTC. Amino acids: CASSPEGLNSYEQYF.

The CDR3 region has the DNA TGCGCCAGCAGTCAAATTGTGGAGCCGACCTTTAAGCGCTCCTACAATGAGCAGTTCTTC. Protein sequence: CASSQIVEPTFKRSYNEQFF. The chain links TRBV23-1 to TRBJ2-1, with D unresolved. TRBV23-1 is an ORF; its function is uncertain. V gave up 2 bases and J gave up 0 bases, with 23 bases separating them. The CDR3 runs to 20 residues.

The rearrangement uses TRBV11-3 and TRBJ2-1, with 7 bases identical to TRBD2. V trimming: 4 bases; J trimming: 0 bases; junction bases outside the gene matches: 6. This CDR3 is 16 amino acids long. Germline V gene sequence: CDR1 SGHNT, CDR2 YENEEA. CDR3: CASSYRGGSSYNEQFF. CDR3 bases: TGTGCCAGCAGCTACCGCGGGGGTAGCTCCTACAATGAGCAGTTCTTC.

The V gene is TRBV18, the J gene TRBJ1-1; 7 nucleotides align to TRBD1. This CDR3 spans 14 amino acids. With 3 bases clipped from V and 7 bases from J, the junction kept 8 bases outside the gene matches. CDR1 is KGHSH, CDR2 LQKENI, per germline. CDR3 in amino acids: CASSPAGTEDEAFF. The CDR3 nucleotides are TGTGCCAGCTCACCGGCCGGGACAGAAGATGAAGCTTTCTTT. Based on the CDR3 plus reference TRBV18 and TRBJ1-1, the full variable domain is NAGVMQNPRHLVRRRGQEARLRCSPMKGHSHVYWYRQLPEEGLKFMVYLQKENIIDESGMPKERFSAEFPKEGPSILRIQQVVRGDSAAYFCASSPAGTEDEAFFGQGTRLTVV.

This sequence joins TRBV6-2 or TRBV6-3 and TRBJ2-5; no clear D. The germline V and J ends were trimmed by 6 bases and 5 bases, with 13 bases remaining between them. Germline assignment: CDR1 MNHEY and CDR2 SVGEGT. CDR3 size: 13 residues. The CDR3 spells CASSSPFRETQYF. The CDR3 nucleotides are TGTGCCAGCAGCAGTCCCTTTCGGGAGACCCAGTACTTC.

The chain has TRBV7-6 and TRBJ2-5; D is possibly TRBD1 (5 bases). Per the germline V gene, CDR1 is SGHVS and CDR2 is FNYEAQ. Between the trimmed V and J ends, which lost 7 bases and 2 bases, there was a span of 14 bases. There are 14 residues in the CDR3. The CDR3 sequence is CASTPPQAQETQYF. The DNA of the CDR3 is TGTGCCAGCACCCCCCCACAGGCACAAGAGACCCAGTACTTC. Filled out from reference TRBV7-6 and TRBJ2-5, the complete variable domain reads GAGVSQSPRYKVTKRGQDVALRCDPISGHVSLYWYRQALGQGPEFLTYFNYEAQQDKSGLPNDRFSAERPEGSISTLTIQRTEQRDSAMYRCASTPPQAQETQYFGPGTRLLVL.

This clone was seen only once. The chain joins TRBV4-2 to TRBJ2-1; 10 bases agree with TRBD2. This CDR3 contains 16 residues. Germline lookup yields CDR1 LGHNA and CDR2 YNFKEQ. Germline trimming cut 0 bases from V and 6 bases from J; bases unmatched to any gene: 5. The CDR3 is CASSQEASGRGNEQFF. CDR3 sequence (DNA): TGTGCCAGCAGCCAAGAGGCTAGCGGGAGAGGCAATGAGCAGTTCTTC.

The V and J genes are TRBV6-5 and TRBJ2-1, with 7 bases lining up with TRBD2. The germline V gene encodes CDR1 MNHEY and CDR2 SVGAGI. Germline trimming cut 6 bases from V and 7 bases from J; bases unmatched to any gene: 9. CDR3 length: 14 amino acids. The DNA of the CDR3 is TGTGCCAGCAGACGACTAGCCAGTAGTAATGAGCAGTTCTTC. Its translation: CASRRLASSNEQFF.

The chain couples TRBV7-9 to TRBJ2-5; 8 bases are shared with TRBD1. The J segment lost 5 bases and the V segment lost 5 bases, leaving 7 bases of the junction unmatched. Germline values: CDR1 SEHNR, CDR2 FQNEAQ (reference sequence). The length of the CDR3 is 14 residues. CDR3 DNA: TGTGCCAGCAGCCACGCAGGGGGCCGGGAGACCCAGTACTTC. Encoded protein: CASSHAGGRETQYF.

J is TRBJ1-2 and V is TRBV6-5; 10 bases agree with TRBD1. V was clipped by 7 bases and J by 8 bases; unmatched bases: 4. Per the germline V gene, CDR1 is MNHEY and CDR2 is SVGAGI. This CDR3 is built from 12 residues. The CDR3 loop is CASTRDRGGYTF. The CDR3 nucleotides read TGTGCCAGCACCCGGGACAGGGGCGGCTACACCTTC.

The V gene is TRBV18, the J gene TRBJ2-1; the match to TRBD2 covers 9 bases. This CDR3 has 13 amino acids. CDR1 and CDR2 (germline): KGHSH, LQKENI. Trimming cost V 6 bases and J 15 bases; bases outside gene matches: 12. CDR3 in amino acids: CASSTSGTSMGFF. For the CDR3, the DNA is TGTGCCAGCTCGACCTCCGGGACTAGCATGGGGTTCTTC.

The V call is TRBV5-1, the J call TRBJ2-1, with 7 nucleotides matching TRBD1. V trimming: 4 bases; J trimming: 8 bases; junction bases outside the gene matches: 18. Germline CDR1 SGHRS, CDR2 YFSETQ. The CDR3 runs to 17 residues. In DNA form, the CDR3 reads TGCGCCAGCAGCACGAACAGGGGCGGTCTGTCCGAGTATGAGCAGTTCTTC. Translating it yields CASSTNRGGLSEYEQFF. Supplemented by reference TRBV5-1 and TRBJ2-1, the full variable domain reads KAGVTQTPRYLIKTRGQQVTLSCSPISGHRSVSWYQQTPGQGLQFLFEYFSETQRNKGNFPGRFSGRQFSNSRSEMNVSTLELGDSALYLCASSTNRGGLSEYEQFFGPGTRLTVL.

The chain recombines TRBV5-4 with TRBJ2-5, with 7 bases matching TRBD2. CDR1 is SGHNT and CDR2 is YYREEE in the germline V gene (reference sequence). The CDR3 is made up of 16 amino acids. The V gene end was trimmed by 0 bases and the J gene end by 0 bases; junction bases not matched to a gene: 5. CDR3 sequence reads: CASSLGLAGNQETQYF. The CDR3 nucleotides are TGTGCCAGCAGCTTGGGTTTAGCGGGCAACCAAGAGACCCAGTACTTC.

J is TRBJ1-1 and V is TRBV7-9, with TRBD1 identical over 10 bases. Germline assignment: CDR1 SEHNR and CDR2 FQNEAQ (reference sequence). The CDR3 extends over 15 amino acids. Germline trimming cut 5 bases from V and 0 bases from J; bases unmatched to any gene: 3. The CDR3 spells CASSAGQGVNTEAFF. The DNA of the CDR3 is TGTGCCAGCAGCGCCGGACAGGGGGTGAACACTGAAGCTTTCTTT. Full variable domain (outside the CDR3, taken from reference TRBV7-9 and TRBJ1-1): DTGVSQNPRHKITKRGQNVTFRCDPISEHNRLYWYRQTLGQGPEFLTYFQNEAQLEKSRLLSDRFSAERPKGSFSTLEIQRTEQGDSAMYLCASSAGQGVNTEAFFGQGTRLTVV.

The genes are TRBV6-6 and TRBJ1-2; 10 positions match TRBD1. The ends lost 5 bases at V and 5 bases at J; junction bases unmatched: 20. Germline CDR1 reads MNHNY; CDR2 reads SVGAGI (reference sequence). The CDR3 is made up of 19 amino acids. CDR3 in DNA: TGTGCCAGCAGTCCCCCCCCGGGACAGGGGCCCGGGACCTCATATGGCTACACCTTC. Residues: CASSPPPGQGPGTSYGYTF.

This clone has only one observation. V usage is TRBV29-1 and J usage is TRBJ1-2; D not certain. This CDR3 is built from 16 residues. V lost 4 bases and J lost 5, with 23 bases in between. Germline assignment: CDR1 SQVTM and CDR2 ANQGSEA. The CDR3 loop reads CSVGWRAEMKLYGYTF. In nucleotides, the CDR3 is TGCAGCGTTGGCTGGAGGGCCGAAATGAAACTTTATGGCTACACCTTC.

J is TRBJ2-7 and V is TRBV9; maybe TRBD2 (5 bases). The CDR3 is 14 residues long. The V end was cut by 0 bases, the J end by 2 bases, with 9 bases between. CDR1 and CDR2 from the germline V gene are SGDLS and YYNGEE. DNA for the CDR3: TGTGCCAGCAGCGTAGGATCGGAGGCCTACGAGCAGTACTTC. Its protein product is CASSVGSEAYEQYF.

This rearrangement joins TRBV2 to TRBJ2-2, with D perhaps matching TRBD1 (6 bases). Germline values: CDR1 SNHLY, CDR2 FYNNEI. V was cut by 7 bases and J by 0 bases, with 12 bases left in between. CDR3 length: 15 amino acids. The CDR3 DNA sequence: TGTGCCAGCAACAAAGGGGGTCCGAACACCGGGGAGCTGTTTTTT. Translating gives CASNKGGPNTGELFF.

This sequence joins TRBV28 and TRBJ1-1, with TRBD1 identical over 7 bases. V was clipped by 2 bases and J by 4 bases; unmatched bases: 10. Germline loops: CDR1 MDHEN, CDR2 SYDVKM. CDR3 length: 16 residues. CDR3 nucleotides: TGTGCCAGCAGTTTAGGTTTAAGTCAGGGGGTCACTGAAGCTTTCTTT. It codes for CASSLGLSQGVTEAFF. Together with reference TRBV28 and TRBJ1-1, the CDR3 gives the full variable domain: DVKVTQSSRYLVKRTGEKVFLECVQDMDHENMFWYRQDPGLGLRLIYFSYDVKMKEKGDIPEGYSVSREKKERFSLILESASTNQTSMYLCASSLGLSQGVTEAFFGQGTRLTVV.

This sequence joins TRBV19 and TRBJ1-5; 8 nucleotides agree with TRBD1. CDR3 length: 15 residues. V lost 4 bases and J lost 1; bases outside the gene matches: 3. Germline CDR1 LNHDA, CDR2 SQIVND (reference sequence). CDR3 sequence (DNA): TGTGCCAGTAGTAGTACAGGGGGAAGCAATCAGCCCCAGCATTTT. Protein sequence: CASSSTGGSNQPQHF.

The genes are TRBV9 and TRBJ2-4; D is possibly TRBD2 (6 bases). The germline V gene encodes CDR1 SGDLS and CDR2 YYNGEE. CDR3 length: 17 residues. Trimming removed 3 bases from V and 6 bases from J, with 22 bases in between. In DNA form, the CDR3 reads TGTGCCAGCAGCGCCCCTCCTAGTACCGGGACTTCAAACATTCAGTACTTC. Protein sequence: CASSAPPSTGTSNIQYF.

This clone was seen just once. The rearrangement links TRBV28 to TRBJ2-7, with D possibly being TRBD2 (5 bases). The CDR3 is 16 residues long. V shed 6 bases and J shed 2 bases, with 20 bases lying between them. CDR1 is MDHEN and CDR2 is SYDVKM in the germline V gene. CDR3 in amino acids: CASSPLGLGPTYEQYF. The CDR3 DNA is TGTGCCAGCAGCCCCCTTGGACTCGGCCCCACCTACGAGCAGTACTTC.

V gene TRBV2 combines with J gene TRBJ2-7, with D perhaps TRBD2 (5 bases). CDR3 length equals 12 residues. Germline values: CDR1 SNHLY, CDR2 FYNNEI. V was trimmed by 3 bases and J by 9 bases, leaving 12 bases between them. This CDR3 reads CASSDGLGLQYF. In DNA, the CDR3 is TGTGCCAGCAGTGACGGACTCGGCCTGCAGTACTTC.

This clone was seen only a few times. The CDR3 is CASSNMLLRDSYNSPLHF. CDR3 nucleotides: TGTGCCAGCAGCAACATGCTCCTGCGGGACAGCTATAATTCACCCCTCCACTTT. The chain uses TRBV21-1 and TRBJ1-6; the table names TRBD1, a call not compared with the DNA. TRBV21-1 counts as a pseudogene. The CDR3 sequence is 18 residues long.